The subject of this entry is one TCR beta chain. Antigen specificity is unknown. The data were obtained in a study of T cell repertoires in cytomegalovirus infection. Study outcomes and limitations: Dominating the ex vivo response were TCR beta clonotypes that were CMV-specific and HLA-C-restricted.

TCRdb reprocessed the reads with MiXCR, giving one entry per CDR3 protein. The sample consists of around 450,000 distinct CDR3 sequences, 11% of them appearing once. Trimming shortened V by 1 base and J by 3 bases, and 7 bases separated the two germline ends. The length of the CDR3 is 13 residues. Germline V gene sequence: CDR1 LGHNA, CDR2 YNFKEQ. The chain is built from TRBV4-2 and TRBJ2-7, with D hard to call. Material for sequencing was PBMCs. This TCR came from a human donor in good health (CMV status not recorded). Some clones in this sample may be carry-over from other donors' samples. The CDR3 bases are TGTGCCAGCAGCCAAGGGGTCGACTACGAGCAGTACTTC. Protein product: CASSQGVDYEQYF.